In its sample, the clone carrying this T cell receptor beta chain was seen once. Its antigen is still unknown. The sample belongs to a study of T cell responses to AZD1222 COVID-19 vaccine. Sequencing used immunoSEQ multiplex PCR; TCRdb keeps in-frame clones, though not all of them. The sample has approximately 100,000 clones; approximately 90% are singletons. Study-level results: The donors showed a predominance of white British ancestry and of females, with possible underestimation of clonal diversity. The number of AZD1222 recipients seropositive at baseline was only five to seven.

The CDR3 contains 14 residues. V dropped 2 bases and J dropped 10 bases, with 12 bases sitting between them. Germline-derived CDR1 and CDR2 are MDHEN and SYDVKM. This chain connects TRBV28 to TRBJ1-6, with a weak D call TRBD1 (5 bases). The receptor comes from an adult who received the AZD1222 COVID-19 vaccine. The sample consisted of peripheral blood, taken 28 days after the second AZD1222 dose. CDR3 sequence reads: CASSLGAGGSPLHF. In DNA form, the CDR3 reads TGTGCCAGCAGTTTAGGGGCAGGCGGATCACCCCTCCACTTT.